The rows below give T cell receptor beta chains drawn from one sample of a study of blood T cell repertoires in COVID-19. Profiling relied on immunoSEQ multiplex PCR, and the TCRdb table lists in-frame clones only, not all of them. Of roughly 220,000 clones in the sample, 80% to 90% were seen once. The sequencing sample was made of PBMCs or T cells enriched from blood (not recorded which). The receptors were sampled from a woman aged 18-29 years in a cohort exposed to, infected with or recovered from COVID-19 (not recorded which). Both conserved end residues are part of each CDR3. The order of the fields is J gene, D gene, V gene, clone size, CDR3 protein, CDR3 DNA. The D gene is left open where the match is weak. The listing skips clone size in some rows; elsewhere it reads once, few, many or a size class.

j_call: TRBJ2-5; d_call: TRBD1; v_call: TRBV28; clone_size: .; cdr3_aa: CASRSGQGETQYF; cdr3_nt: TGTGCCAGCAGATCGGGACAGGGAGAGACCCAGTACTTC
j_call: TRBJ2-7; d_call: TRBD2; v_call: TRBV7-9; clone_size: few; cdr3_aa: CASSRPASGDYEQYF; cdr3_nt: TGTGCCAGCAGCCGCCCGGCTAGCGGGGACTACGAGCAGTACTTC
j_call: TRBJ2-5; d_call: TRBD1; v_call: TRBV24-1; clone_size: .; cdr3_aa: CATSEGQGVRETQYF; cdr3_nt: TGTGCCACCAGTGAAGGGCAGGGGGTTCGAGAGACCCAGTACTTC
j_call: TRBJ2-1; d_call: .; v_call: TRBV3-1/TRBV3-2; clone_size: few; cdr3_aa: CASSQDEVRDEQFF; cdr3_nt: TGTGCCAGCAGCCAAGATGAGGTCCGGGATGAGCAGTTCTTC
j_call: TRBJ1-1; d_call: TRBD1; v_call: TRBV29-1; clone_size: once; cdr3_aa: CSAPRQGGTEAFF; cdr3_nt: TGCAGCGCCCCCCGACAGGGAGGTACTGAAGCTTTCTTT
j_call: TRBJ1-3; d_call: .; v_call: TRBV12-3/TRBV12-4; clone_size: few; cdr3_aa: CASTQGDRTIYF; cdr3_nt: TGTGCCAGCACCCAAGGGGATCGCACCATATATTTT
j_call: TRBJ2-7; d_call: .; v_call: TRBV5-3; clone_size: .; cdr3_aa: CARSSYWGESNEQYF; cdr3_nt: TGTGCCAGAAGCTCCTATTGGGGGGAATCCAACGAGCAGTACTTC
j_call: TRBJ2-2; d_call: .; v_call: TRBV28; clone_size: few; cdr3_aa: CASSSHGAGTGELFF; cdr3_nt: TGTGCCAGCAGCTCACACGGCGCGGGCACCGGGGAGCTGTTTTTT
j_call: TRBJ1-5; d_call: .; v_call: TRBV9; clone_size: .; cdr3_aa: CASSPGGGYSNQPQHF; cdr3_nt: TGTGCCAGCAGCCCCGGCGGCGGGTATAGCAATCAGCCCCAGCATTTT
j_call: TRBJ1-1; d_call: .; v_call: TRBV3-1/TRBV3-2; clone_size: .; cdr3_aa: CASSLEAGNTEAFF; cdr3_nt: TGTGCCAGCAGTTTAGAGGCGGGAAACACTGAAGCTTTCTTT
j_call: TRBJ2-5; d_call: .; v_call: TRBV2; clone_size: .; cdr3_aa: CASSEGTTMEGETQYF; cdr3_nt: TGTGCCAGCAGTGAAGGAACCACAATGGAGGGAGAGACCCAGTACTTC
j_call: TRBJ1-2; d_call: TRBD1; v_call: TRBV3-1/TRBV3-2; clone_size: .; cdr3_aa: CASSQNSRGPGYTF; cdr3_nt: TGTGCCAGCAGCCAAAATTCCAGGGGGCCTGGCTACACCTTC
j_call: TRBJ1-2; d_call: .; v_call: TRBV28; clone_size: .; cdr3_aa: CASSLWGARSSDYGYTF; cdr3_nt: TGTGCCAGCAGTTTATGGGGGGCGAGATCCTCCGACTATGGCTACACCTTC
j_call: TRBJ2-5; d_call: .; v_call: TRBV29-1; clone_size: .; cdr3_aa: CSVRVSETQYF; cdr3_nt: TGCAGCGTTCGGGTGTCGGAGACCCAGTACTTC
j_call: TRBJ1-5; d_call: .; v_call: TRBV15; clone_size: .; cdr3_aa: CATSRDANLEPQHF; cdr3_nt: TGTGCCACCAGCAGAGACGCTAATTTAGAGCCCCAGCATTTT
j_call: TRBJ2-1; d_call: .; v_call: TRBV28; clone_size: .; cdr3_aa: CASSLAVNEQFF; cdr3_nt: TGTGCCAGCAGTTTAGCAGTAAATGAGCAGTTCTTC
j_call: TRBJ1-2; d_call: TRBD1; v_call: TRBV24-1; clone_size: .; cdr3_aa: CATSDRQGNYGYTF; cdr3_nt: TGTGCCACCAGTGATCGACAGGGTAACTATGGCTACACCTTC
j_call: TRBJ2-1; d_call: .; v_call: TRBV6-2/TRBV6-3; clone_size: .; cdr3_aa: CASSPPNGEASYNEQFF; cdr3_nt: TGTGCCAGCAGTCCACCAAATGGAGAGGCCTCCTACAATGAGCAGTTCTTC
j_call: TRBJ2-1; d_call: .; v_call: TRBV5-1; clone_size: once; cdr3_aa: CASSLDGGSGNRFF; cdr3_nt: TGCGCCAGCAGCTTGGACGGGGGTTCGGGTAATCGGTTCTTC
j_call: TRBJ1-2; d_call: TRBD1; v_call: TRBV29-1; clone_size: .; cdr3_aa: CSAGSQGAYGYTF; cdr3_nt: TGCAGCGCTGGTAGCCAGGGGGCGTATGGCTACACCTTC
j_call: TRBJ1-1; d_call: TRBD1; v_call: TRBV18; clone_size: .; cdr3_aa: CASSPGGTGVNTEAFF; cdr3_nt: TGTGCCAGCTCTCCGGGGGGGACAGGGGTGAACACTGAAGCTTTCTTT
j_call: TRBJ1-1; d_call: .; v_call: TRBV11-2; clone_size: .; cdr3_aa: CASSLIRGENTEAFF; cdr3_nt: TGTGCCAGCAGCTTAATTCGGGGGGAGAACACTGAAGCTTTCTTT
j_call: TRBJ1-1; d_call: .; v_call: TRBV18; clone_size: .; cdr3_aa: CASSLDYQNTEAFF; cdr3_nt: TGTGCCAGCTCATTAGATTATCAGAACACTGAAGCTTTCTTT
j_call: TRBJ1-6; d_call: .; v_call: TRBV6-5; clone_size: .; cdr3_aa: CASRWGSPADSPLHF; cdr3_nt: TGTGCCAGCAGGTGGGGATCCCCAGCGGATTCACCCCTCCACTTT
j_call: TRBJ1-1; d_call: .; v_call: TRBV7-3; clone_size: .; cdr3_aa: CASSLGGGLTEAFF; cdr3_nt: TGTGCCAGCAGCTTAGGCGGGGGATTGACTGAAGCTTTCTTT
j_call: TRBJ1-4; d_call: .; v_call: TRBV9; clone_size: once; cdr3_aa: CASTRGAANEKLFF; cdr3_nt: TGTGCCAGCACCCGTGGGGCCGCAAATGAAAAACTGTTTTTT
j_call: TRBJ1-2; d_call: .; v_call: TRBV6-5; clone_size: .; cdr3_aa: CASSYSGSHGYTF; cdr3_nt: TGTGCCAGCAGTTACTCAGGGAGCCATGGCTACACCTTC
j_call: TRBJ1-1; d_call: TRBD1; v_call: TRBV6-5; clone_size: .; cdr3_aa: CASSWDSEEYTEAFF; cdr3_nt: TGTGCCAGCAGTTGGGACAGTGAAGAATACACTGAAGCTTTCTTT
j_call: TRBJ2-7; d_call: TRBD2; v_call: TRBV19; clone_size: few; cdr3_aa: CASSSGTTYEQYF; cdr3_nt: TGTGCCAGTAGCTCCGGGACTACCTACGAGCAGTACTTC
j_call: TRBJ1-2; d_call: TRBD1; v_call: TRBV18; clone_size: .; cdr3_aa: CASSPGQGEYGYTF; cdr3_nt: TGTGCCAGCTCACCGGGACAGGGAGAATATGGCTACACCTTC
j_call: TRBJ1-2; d_call: .; v_call: TRBV28; clone_size: .; cdr3_aa: CASSDRTPKDGYTF; cdr3_nt: TGTGCCAGCAGTGACAGGACACCTAAGGATGGCTACACCTTC
j_call: TRBJ1-5; d_call: TRBD1; v_call: TRBV2; clone_size: .; cdr3_aa: CASSEGGDRGAQPQHF; cdr3_nt: TGTGCCAGCAGTGAAGGGGGGGACAGGGGGGCTCAGCCCCAGCATTTT
j_call: TRBJ1-1; d_call: .; v_call: TRBV6-5; clone_size: .; cdr3_aa: CATLTSNTEAFF; cdr3_nt: TGTGCCACTCTAACTTCGAACACTGAAGCTTTCTTT
j_call: TRBJ2-1; d_call: .; v_call: TRBV7-9; clone_size: .; cdr3_aa: CASSEPRSRVGRHEQFF; cdr3_nt: TGTGCCAGCAGCGAACCTCGGTCGCGGGTGGGGAGACATGAGCAGTTCTTC
j_call: TRBJ1-1; d_call: .; v_call: TRBV7-8; clone_size: .; cdr3_aa: CASSTNLDRNTEAFF; cdr3_nt: TGTGCCAGCAGCACGAACCTCGACAGGAACACTGAAGCTTTCTTT